The 22 T cell receptor beta chains in this list originate from one sample, sequenced in a study of T-cell reconstitution after alpha-beta-depleted transplantation in children. The authors prepared the TCRbeta library with unique molecular identifiers. TCRdb reanalysed the PCR reads using MiXCR and keeps one entry per CDR3 protein. Of fewer than 200,000 distinct CDR3 sequences listed, about 6.4% are singletons. Sequencing used PBMCs from the stem cell graft donor, obtained from the stem cell graft. All receptors derive from a human donor who donated a stem cell graft to a child with Wiskott-Aldrich syndrome.

This clonotype was picked up many times. This sequence joins TRBV20-1 and TRBJ2-3; 7 bases are shared with TRBD2. With V trimmed by 5 bases and J by 1 base, 6 bases remained unmatched. CDR1 is DFQATT and CDR2 is SNEGSKA in the germline V gene (reference sequence). CDR3 size: 14 residues. Written as DNA, the CDR3 is TGCAGTGCTCAATCTAGCGGAGGCACAGATACGCAGTATTTT. Amino acid sequence: CSAQSSGGTDTQYF.

This clonotype was seen at least ten times. The chain links TRBV5-1 to TRBJ2-6, with no clear D. V gave up 0 bases and J gave up 0 bases, with 4 bases separating them. The CDR3 consists of 15 residues. Germline V CDR1 and CDR2: SGHRS, YFSETQ. CDR3 residues: CASSLVFSGANVLTF. The CDR3 nucleotides are TGCGCCAGCAGCTTGGTTTTCTCTGGGGCCAACGTCCTGACTTTC.

This clonotype was picked up a small number of times. The V gene is TRBV30, the J gene TRBJ2-5; a weak D match, TRBD1 (6 bases). The V end lost 0 bases, the J end lost 1 base, and 15 bases lay between the germline ends. CDR3 size: 16 residues. Germline CDR1 GTSNPN, CDR2 SVGIG (reference sequence). The CDR3 nucleotides read TGTGCCTGGAGTGTACTAAACACAGGGACCCAAGAGACCCAGTACTTC. The encoded protein is CAWSVLNTGTQETQYF.

This clonotype was counted ten times or more. A junction end diverges from the germline sequence, so it may reflect a read error. This chain joins TRBV12-3 or TRBV12-4 and TRBJ2-7; 10 nucleotides match TRBD1. This CDR3 comprises 14 residues. CDR3 sequence reads: CASSLGQGTYEQYF. CDR3 bases: TGCGCCAGCAGCTTGGGACAGGGGACCTACGAGCAGTACTTC.

Ten or more counts support this clonotype. This chain joins TRBV12-3 or TRBV12-4 and TRBJ1-2, with 7 nucleotides matching TRBD1. The CDR3 is made up of 13 amino acids. V shed 7 bases and J 2 bases; nucleotides not matched to a gene: 4. In nucleotides, the CDR3 is TGTGCCAGCATCCTCAGGGGGAACTATGGCTACACCTTC. Translated, it gives CASILRGNYGYTF.

J is TRBJ2-3 and V is TRBV9, with TRBD2 identical over 7 bases. Looked up from germline, CDR1 is SGDLS and CDR2 is YYNGEE. V lost 3 bases and J lost 2; bases outside the gene matches: 9. This CDR3 contains 16 residues. The CDR3 region has the DNA TGTGCCAGCAGCGGAGGGGCGGGGGATTACACAGATACGCAGTATTTT. Translation: CASSGGAGDYTDTQYF.

This clonotype has ten or more counts. The chain links TRBV24-1 to TRBJ2-1, with 12 bases aligning to TRBD1. CDR1 is KGHDR and CDR2 is SFDVKD in the germline V gene. J gave up 8 bases and V 1 base, and 5 bases lay outside the gene matches. The CDR3 sequence is 16 residues long. CDR3 nucleotide sequence: TGTGCCACCAGTGATTTTGGGACAGGGGGCTTCTATGAGCAGTTCTTC. Protein: CATSDFGTGGFYEQFF.

V gene TRBV5-1 combines with J gene TRBJ1-4; 9 positions agree with TRBD1. Losses at the gene ends were 4 bases for V and 8 bases for J; bases not matched to a gene: 6. CDR1 and CDR2 from the germline V gene are SGHRS and YFSETQ. The CDR3 extends over 14 amino acids. The DNA for the CDR3 is TGCGCCAGCAGCCTGGACAGGGGCGAAGAAAAACTGTTTTTT. It specifies CASSLDRGEEKLFF.

This clonotype was found a few times. This chain links TRBV29-1 with TRBJ2-2, with 9 bases identical to TRBD2. This CDR3 region has 14 residues. Unmatched junction bases numbered 9, after V lost 7 bases and J lost 6 bases. CDR1 is SQVTM and CDR2 is ANQGSEA in the germline V gene. The CDR3 is CSALLAGRSGELFF. The CDR3 DNA follows: TGCAGCGCCCTGCTAGCGGGGAGGTCCGGGGAGCTGTTTTTT.

This clonotype was seen repeatedly, ten times or more. CDR3 bases: TGCGCCAGCAGCCAAGAATTTGAGGCGGATCAGCCCCAGCATTTT. It codes for CASSQEFEADQPQHF. V and J are TRBV4-1 and TRBJ1-5; D uncertain. The length of the CDR3 is 15 residues. In germline, CDR1 is MGHRA, CDR2 YSYEKL. Trimming cost V 0 bases and J 5 bases, with 11 bases left between them.

The chain has TRBV3-1 and TRBJ1-2, with D possibly being TRBD1 (5 bases). The CDR3 consists of 13 residues. Trimming left V 3 bases short and J 4 bases short, with 9 bases between. Germline V gene lookup returns CDR1 LGHDT and CDR2 YNNKEL (reference sequence). The CDR3 bases are TGTGCCAGCAGCCAGGACATCGCCTATGGCTACACCTTC. As protein: CASSQDIAYGYTF.

Ten or more counts support this clonotype. The chain couples TRBV5-1 to TRBJ1-5, with D uncertain. Trimming left V 0 bases short and J 5 bases short, with 12 bases between. CDR1 is SGHRS, CDR2 YFSETQ, per germline. This CDR3 comprises 15 residues. The CDR3 is CASSLAGDPDQPQHF. CDR3 DNA sequence: TGCGCCAGCAGCTTGGCCGGGGATCCGGATCAGCCCCAGCATTTT.

V usage is TRBV5-1 and J usage is TRBJ2-1; the match to TRBD2 covers 7 bases. Trimming took 4 bases from V and 0 from J; bases not matched to a gene: 7. This CDR3 spans 16 amino acids. CDR1 is SGHRS, CDR2 YFSETQ, per germline. DNA for the CDR3: TGCGCCAGCAGCGGGGGGGGGTCGAGCTCCTACAATGAGCAGTTCTTC. Translating gives CASSGGGSSSYNEQFF.

This clonotype was observed many times. The V call is TRBV12-3 or TRBV12-4, the J call TRBJ1-1; D remains ambiguous. Trimming removed 1 base at V and 11 bases at J, with 11 bases between. The CDR3 runs to 12 residues. CDR3 nucleotides: TGTGCCAGCAGTTTAGTCGAATCGTTCGCTTTCTTT. This sequence encodes CASSLVESFAFF.

Many counts were recorded for this clonotype. The V gene is TRBV5-1, the J gene TRBJ2-5; TRBD2 might be the D (5 bases). The CDR3 is 15 amino acids. Deletions cut 4 bases from V and 1 base from J, with 14 bases between. The germline V gene encodes CDR1 SGHRS and CDR2 YFSETQ. DNA of the CDR3: TGCGCCAGCAGCCCGGGAAGCTATTCCCAAGAGACCCAGTACTTC. Translating it yields CASSPGSYSQETQYF.

In its sample, this clonotype was seen many times. The rearrangement links TRBV10-1 to TRBJ2-7; the match to TRBD1 covers 9 bases. V was clipped by 4 bases and J by 6 bases; unmatched bases: 7. Germline lookup yields CDR1 WNHNN and CDR2 SYGVQD (reference sequence). This CDR3 has 14 amino acids. The CDR3 nucleotides read TGCGCCAGCAGTGCTTACAGGGGGCGATTCGAGCAGTACTTC. It translates to CASSAYRGRFEQYF.

This clonotype was counted only a few times. J is TRBJ1-5 and V is TRBV6-5, with TRBD1 matching over 10 bases. With 2 bases clipped from V and 9 bases from J, the junction kept 10 bases outside the gene matches. Per the germline V gene, CDR1 is MNHEY and CDR2 is SVGAGI. There are 16 residues in the CDR3. The DNA for the CDR3 is TGTGCCAGCAGTTACGGGACAGGGGCGGCAGAGTGGCCCCAGCATTTT. It encodes CASSYGTGAAEWPQHF.

The chain employs TRBV7-5 and TRBJ1-3. TRBV7-5 is recorded as a pseudogene. The CDR3 has 15 residues. CDR3 protein: CARQSAAHSGNTIYF. The CDR3 DNA follows: TGTGCCAGACAATCAGCGGCTCACTCTGGAAACACCATATATTTT.

In its sample, this clonotype was seen many times. The V and J genes are TRBV5-1 and TRBJ1-5; 8 nucleotides align to TRBD1. This CDR3 comprises 15 residues. Germline V gene sequence: CDR1 SGHRS, CDR2 YFSETQ. The V gene end was trimmed by 0 bases and the J gene end by 8 bases; junction bases not matched to a gene: 7. CDR3 in amino acids: CASSLGQGTTEPQHF. The CDR3 region has the DNA TGCGCCAGCAGCTTGGGACAGGGGACAACGGAGCCCCAGCATTTT.

The genes are TRBV11-2 and TRBJ1-3, with D perhaps matching TRBD1 (5 bases). The V gene lost 6 bases and the J gene lost 7 bases, with 13 bases spanning the gap. CDR1 and CDR2 (germline): SGHAT, FQNNGV. There are 13 residues in the CDR3. The chain's CDR3 is CASRHWEGNTIYF. CDR3 DNA: TGTGCCAGCAGACATTGGGAGGGGAACACCATATATTTT.

There are many counts of this clonotype. The J gene is TRBJ2-3, the V gene TRBV20-1; no definite D call. The length of the CDR3 is 15 residues. Trimming left V 3 bases short and J 1 base short, with 14 bases between. Germline loops: CDR1 DFQATT, CDR2 SNEGSKA (reference sequence). CDR3 loop: CSASSRLDGTDTQYF. The CDR3 DNA is TGCAGTGCTAGTAGTCGGCTGGATGGCACAGATACGCAGTATTTT.

This clonotype was counted ten times or more. The chain is built from TRBV29-1 and TRBJ2-7; D is unclear. This CDR3 has 15 amino acids. Per the germline V gene, CDR1 is SQVTM and CDR2 is ANQGSEA. V lost 7 bases and J lost 5, with 24 bases in between. CDR3 bases: TGCAGCGCCCGAAGTCGTCTACAGCCTGGGGACGAGCAGTACTTC. Translation: CSARSRLQPGDEQYF.